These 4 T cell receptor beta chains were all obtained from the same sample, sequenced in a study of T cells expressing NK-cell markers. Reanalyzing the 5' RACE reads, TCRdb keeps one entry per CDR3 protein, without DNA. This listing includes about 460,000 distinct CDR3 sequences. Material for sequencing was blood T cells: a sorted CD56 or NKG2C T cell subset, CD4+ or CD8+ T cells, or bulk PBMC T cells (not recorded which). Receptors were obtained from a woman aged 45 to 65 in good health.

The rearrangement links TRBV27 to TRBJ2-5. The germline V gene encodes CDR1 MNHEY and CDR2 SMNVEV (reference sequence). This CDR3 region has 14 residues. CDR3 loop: CASSLDRNQETQYF.

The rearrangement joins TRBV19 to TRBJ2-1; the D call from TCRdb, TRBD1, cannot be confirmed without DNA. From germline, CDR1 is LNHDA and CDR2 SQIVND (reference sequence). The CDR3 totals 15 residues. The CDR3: CASSSRLRASNEQFF. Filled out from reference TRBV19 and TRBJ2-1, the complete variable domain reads DGGITQSPKYLFRKEGQNVTLSCEQNLNHDAMYWYRQDPGQGLRLIYYSQIVNDFQKGDIAEGYSVSREKKESFPLTVTSAQKNPTAFYLCASSSRLRASNEQFFGPGTRLTVL.

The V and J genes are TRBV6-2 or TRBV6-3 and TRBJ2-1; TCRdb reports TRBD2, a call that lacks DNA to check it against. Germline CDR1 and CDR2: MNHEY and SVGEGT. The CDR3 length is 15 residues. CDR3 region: CATRGAGGALGEQFF.

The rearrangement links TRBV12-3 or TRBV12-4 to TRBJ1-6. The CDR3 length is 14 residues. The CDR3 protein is CASSRGQGGSPLHF.